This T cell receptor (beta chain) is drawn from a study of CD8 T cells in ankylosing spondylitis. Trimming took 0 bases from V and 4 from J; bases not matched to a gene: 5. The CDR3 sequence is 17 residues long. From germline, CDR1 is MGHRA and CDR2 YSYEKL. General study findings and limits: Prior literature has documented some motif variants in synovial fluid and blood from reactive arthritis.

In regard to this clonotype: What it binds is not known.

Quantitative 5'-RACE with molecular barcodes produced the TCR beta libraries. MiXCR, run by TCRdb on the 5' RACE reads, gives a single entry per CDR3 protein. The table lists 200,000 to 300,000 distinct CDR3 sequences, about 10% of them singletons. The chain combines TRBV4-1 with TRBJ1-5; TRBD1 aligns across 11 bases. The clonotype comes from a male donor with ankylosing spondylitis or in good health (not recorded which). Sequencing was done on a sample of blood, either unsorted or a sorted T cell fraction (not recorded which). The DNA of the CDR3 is TGCGCCAGCAGCCAAGATTGGACAGGGGGCACAAATCAGCCCCAGCATTTT. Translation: CASSQDWTGGTNQPQHF.